This TCR beta chain was sequenced for a study of a mutant IDH1 vaccine in newly diagnosed glioma. Study context: Once 4-6 weeks had passed after radiotherapy alone, vaccination started, or it started with temozolomide cycles. Standard pretreatment was either radiotherapy, temozolomide, or, for most, radiochemotherapy with temozolomide. Treated patients comprised 62.5% males and about 40% females, mean age around 40 years. Whole-study results and caveats: Vaccination induced immune responses in roughly 93% of patients.

Germline loops: CDR1 MNHEY, CDR2 SMNVEV (reference sequence). CDR3 length: 14 amino acids. Turning to this clone: The antigen is unknown.

Only in-frame clones appear in the TCRdb table, and some are missing; sequencing was by immunoSEQ multiplex PCR. The sample carries around 41,000 clones, roughly 84% recorded once. Time point of the sample: week 11, during vaccination. Alongside topical imiquimod, each dose of vaccine comprised 300 ug of mutant IDH1 20-mer peptide. The sequence was obtained from a man between 40 and 49 years old with glioma. The specimen comprised PBMCs, sampled from a glioma patient whose treatment included an IDH1 peptide vaccine. The gene calls are TRBV27 and TRBJ2-1; 8 nucleotides agree with TRBD2. CDR3 coding DNA: TGTGTTCCCGGGGGGGCGAGAGTGGTCAATGAGCAGTTCTTC. Protein: CVPGGARVVNEQFF.